What follows is one TCR beta chain and its context. The data stem from a study of blood T cell repertoires in COVID-19. Study-level information: Some COVID-19 samples were acute and others convalescent; all came from the United States, Italy and Spain. From T cells, B-cell-depleted T cells, or PBMCs came the material, which was cDNA or gDNA.

Original processing notes: It was from reference gene primer amplification that nucleated cell counts were estimated. The protocol was immunoSEQ multiplex PCR, while the TCRdb copy is restricted to in-frame clones and leaves out a portion. V and J calls and clone size are as listed in that table; D and trimming were resolved from the DNA. This repertoire shows about 140,000 clones, 85% to 90% found once; its top ten account for 4.3%. The sequenced material came from peripheral blood. The receptor comes from a woman aged 40 to 50 with acute or convalescent COVID-19.

The CDR3 region has the DNA TGTGCCAGCAGCTTAGTACCGGGAGGGCCGTCCTACAATGAGCAGTTCTTC. This codes for CASSLVPGGPSYNEQFF. This rearrangement joins TRBV7-2 to TRBJ2-1; TRBD2 matches at 8 bases. Germline V gives CDR1 SGHTA, CDR2 FQGNSA. CDR3 length: 17 amino acids. The V gene end was trimmed by 1 base and the J gene end by 1 base; junction bases not matched to a gene: 6.